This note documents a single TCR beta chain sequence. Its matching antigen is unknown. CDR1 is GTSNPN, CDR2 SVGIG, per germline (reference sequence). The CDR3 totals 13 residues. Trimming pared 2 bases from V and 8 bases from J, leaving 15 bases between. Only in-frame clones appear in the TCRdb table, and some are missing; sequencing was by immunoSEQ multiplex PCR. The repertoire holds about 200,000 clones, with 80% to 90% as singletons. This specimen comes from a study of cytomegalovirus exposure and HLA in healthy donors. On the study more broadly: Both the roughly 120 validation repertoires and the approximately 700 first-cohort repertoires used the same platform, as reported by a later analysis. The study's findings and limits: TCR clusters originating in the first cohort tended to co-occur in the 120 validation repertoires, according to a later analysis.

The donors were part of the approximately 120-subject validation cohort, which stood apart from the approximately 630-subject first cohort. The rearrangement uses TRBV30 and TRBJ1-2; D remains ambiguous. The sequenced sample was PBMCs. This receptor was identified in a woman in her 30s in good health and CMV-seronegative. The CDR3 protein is CAWSHTATGGYTF. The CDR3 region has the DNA TGTGCCTGGAGTCATACAGCCACTGGGGGCTACACCTTC.